The T cell receptor (beta chain) described here comes from a study of CD8 T cells in Susac syndrome. Study observations and caveats: The study acknowledged a relatively small number of individuals in its TCR sequencing and HLA analysis.

With regard to this clonotype: What it recognizes is unknown.

In blood CD8+ and CD4+ T cells, TCR beta underwent sequencing. This CDR3 has 13 residues. The germline V and J ends were trimmed by 6 bases and 5 bases, with 14 bases remaining between them. With random hexamers, reverse transcription was performed on roughly 0.5 to 1 ug of RNA. TCR beta CDR3 was amplified by immunoSEQ covering 54 Vbeta and 13 Jbeta. TCRdb passed the immunoSEQ multiplex PCR reads through MiXCR, listing each CDR3 protein once. Of fewer than 85,000 distinct CDR3 sequences listed, about 95% are singletons. The sequence was collected from a human donor with Susac syndrome. The sequencing sample was made of CD8+ T cells from PBMCs. The rearrangement uses TRBV12-3 or TRBV12-4 and TRBJ2-7; D may be TRBD2 (6 bases). The CDR3 sequence is CASSRGTPDEQYF. Written as DNA, the CDR3 is TGTGCCAGCAGCCGCGGGACTCCGGACGAGCAGTACTTC.